The next 25 T cell receptor beta chains were all read from a single sample in a study of T cell changes during pregnancy in multiple sclerosis. Libraries were prepared by immunoSEQ multiplex PCR; TCRdb keeps only in-frame clonotypes and omits some of them. The sample carries about 67,000 clones, roughly nine tenths recorded once. This sample comprised peripheral blood, obtained in the first trimester of pregnancy. Receptors were obtained from a female donor with multiple sclerosis, enrolled in a pregnancy study.

This chain links TRBV6-1 with TRBJ2-1; 11 bases line up with TRBD2. This CDR3 has 15 residues. Germline CDR1 and CDR2: MNHNS and SASEGT. V shed 4 bases, J shed 8 bases, and the junction held 7 bases outside the gene matches. CDR3 loop: CASSGRLAGSDEQFF. The DNA for the CDR3 is TGTGCCAGCAGTGGGCGACTAGCGGGATCGGATGAGCAGTTCTTC.

The chain joins TRBV6-5 to TRBJ2-1; D unresolved. The CDR3 is 14 amino acids. CDR1 MNHEY and CDR2 SVGAGI come from the germline V gene. Trimming shortened V by 4 bases and J by 10 bases, and 17 bases separated the two germline ends. The CDR3 nucleotides read TGTGCCAGCAGTTCAGGCCCAACCCAACAAGAGCAGTTCTTC. Translated: CASSSGPTQQEQFF.

This clone was observed a single time. V usage is TRBV9 and J usage is TRBJ2-7; tentatively, D is TRBD2 (6 bases). The CDR3 is 14 residues long. The V end lost 0 bases, the J end lost 4 bases, and 11 bases lay between the germline ends. Germline values: CDR1 SGDLS, CDR2 YYNGEE. This chain's CDR3 is CASSVGPGSYEQYF. DNA of the CDR3: TGTGCCAGCAGCGTAGGTCCCGGGAGTTACGAGCAGTACTTC.

The V gene is TRBV7-2, the J gene TRBJ2-5; possibly TRBD1 for D (6 bases). V was shortened by 0 bases and J by 2 bases, with 7 bases between the two germline ends. Per the germline V gene, CDR1 is SGHTA and CDR2 is FQGNSA. The length of the CDR3 is 14 residues. The CDR3 coding sequence is TGTGCCAGCAGCTTAGCGGGGGCTCAAGAGACCCAGTACTTC. This codes for CASSLAGAQETQYF.

The J gene is TRBJ1-1, the V gene TRBV4-1; a weak D match, TRBD1 (5 bases). Germline CDR1 is MGHRA and CDR2 is YSYEKL. The V end lost 1 base, the J end lost 4 bases, and 13 bases lay between the germline ends. The CDR3 is made up of 15 amino acids. The chain's CDR3 is CASSQGPRVFTEAFF. CDR3 bases: TGCGCCAGCAGCCAAGGACCCAGGGTATTCACTGAAGCTTTCTTT.

The V and J genes are TRBV30 and TRBJ1-5; weak D call: TRBD1 (6 bases). The V gene lost 2 bases and the J gene lost 4 bases, with 9 bases spanning the gap. CDR3 length: 13 residues. Germline CDR1 is GTSNPN and CDR2 is SVGIG (reference sequence). The CDR3 DNA is TGTGCCTGGAGTCACAGGGTAAATCAGCCCCAGCATTTT. Its translation is CAWSHRVNQPQHF.

This chain links TRBV7-8 with TRBJ2-2; 8 positions agree with TRBD1. The CDR3 totals 16 residues. J lost 0 bases, V lost 4 bases, and 4 bases had no gene match. CDR1 is SGHVS and CDR2 is FQNEAQ in the germline V gene. The CDR3 sequence: CASSSNRGTNTGELFF. DNA of the CDR3: TGTGCCAGCAGCTCAAACAGGGGGACGAACACCGGGGAGCTGTTTTTT.

This clone showed up just a few times. This chain uses TRBV4-1 with TRBJ1-1; perhaps TRBD1 as D (5 bases). The CDR3 length is 15 residues. CDR1 MGHRA and CDR2 YSYEKL come from the germline V gene. V was clipped by 6 bases and J by 3 bases, with 17 bases between them. The CDR3 is CASRESGIRDTEAFF. The CDR3 DNA reads as TGCGCCAGCAGGGAGTCAGGGATACGGGACACTGAAGCTTTCTTT.

This rearrangement joins TRBV21-1 to TRBJ1-3; the table's TRBD1 call for D was not verified on the DNA. TRBV21-1 corresponds to a pseudogene. There are 15 residues in the CDR3. The CDR3 spells CASSKGPSSGNTIYF. CDR3 sequence (DNA): TGTGCCAGCAGCAAAGGTCCCAGTTCTGGAAACACCATATATTTT.

The J gene is TRBJ1-2, the V gene TRBV6-4, with D perhaps TRBD1 (6 bases). CDR1 is MRHNA and CDR2 is SNTAGT in the germline V gene. V was cut by 8 bases and J by 5 bases, with 21 bases left in between. This CDR3 contains 15 residues. This CDR3 is CASANYRDIVYGYTF. The CDR3 nucleotides read TGTGCCAGCGCAAATTACAGGGATATCGTGTATGGCTACACCTTC.

V is TRBV10-1 and J is TRBJ1-5; D unresolved. The germline V gene has CDR1 WNHNN and CDR2 SYGVQD (reference sequence). The CDR3 extends over 13 amino acids. V was pared by 5 bases and J by 0 bases, with 5 bases between. The chain's CDR3 is CASSFNSNQPQHF. DNA of the CDR3: TGCGCCAGCAGTTTTAATAGCAATCAGCCCCAGCATTTT.

This rearrangement joins TRBV30 to TRBJ1-1, with D unclear. V lost 0 bases to trimming and J lost 1 base, with 15 bases between them. This CDR3 has 16 residues. The V gene's germline CDR1 is GTSNPN and CDR2 SVGIG (reference sequence). In DNA form, the CDR3 reads TGTGCCTGGAGTGTTTTCGCGGGATGGGAGAACACTGAAGCTTTCTTT. It codes for CAWSVFAGWENTEAFF.

The chain recombines TRBV12-5 with TRBJ2-7; tentative D call: TRBD1 (6 bases). The length of the CDR3 is 17 residues. Trimming cost V 3 bases and J 1 base, with 19 bases left between them. The germline V gene has CDR1 LGHNT and CDR2 FRNRAP. In DNA form, the CDR3 reads TGTGCTAGTGGTTTAAAGACCGGGACAACGCGTTCCTACGAGCAGTACTTC. As protein: CASGLKTGTTRSYEQYF.

The chain combines TRBV2 with TRBJ1-4, with TRBD1 matching over 9 bases. The CDR3 loop spans 14 amino acids. Germline loops: CDR1 SNHLY, CDR2 FYNNEI. V lost 6 bases and J lost 6; bases outside the gene matches: 5. The CDR3 DNA sequence: TGTGCCAGCAGACCGGGACAGGGCCATGAAAAACTGTTTTTT. Protein: CASRPGQGHEKLFF.

The chain links TRBV6-6 to TRBJ2-1; the match to TRBD1 covers 11 bases. V was clipped by 2 bases and J by 7 bases; unmatched bases: 4. CDR1 is MNHNY and CDR2 is SVGAGI in the germline V gene (reference sequence). The CDR3 runs to 15 residues. CDR3 protein: CASSYRGDRGNEQFF. The DNA for the CDR3 is TGTGCCAGCAGTTACAGAGGGGACAGGGGGAATGAGCAGTTCTTC.

This clone was recorded only once. The J gene is TRBJ1-2, the V gene TRBV6-5; TRBD1 is a possible D gene (6 bases). The CDR3 length is 12 residues. V lost 6 bases, J lost 10 bases, and 15 bases lay in between. Per germline, CDR1 MNHEY and CDR2 SVGAGI. The CDR3 DNA reads TGTGCCAGCAGCGAACCTACAGGGCCCTACACCTTC. Amino acid sequence: CASSEPTGPYTF.

This clone was found a few times. The rearrangement links TRBV7-9 to TRBJ2-2; D unresolved. Germline V gene lookup returns CDR1 SEHNR and CDR2 FQNEAQ (reference sequence). This CDR3 is 13 amino acids long. Trimming took 5 bases from V and 2 from J, leaving 6 bases between them. CDR3 DNA sequence: TGTGCCAGCAGCCCATTCAACACCGGGGAGCTGTTTTTT. This encodes CASSPFNTGELFF.

This chain links TRBV5-1 with TRBJ2-7; 9 bases align to TRBD2. Germline V CDR1 and CDR2: SGHRS, YFSETQ. The CDR3 loop spans 16 amino acids. V was pared by 4 bases and J by 7 bases, with 15 bases of the junction left unmatched. CDR3 nucleotide sequence: TGCGCCAGCAGCCCGGGACTAGCAGTCCCCCTTGGGGAGCAGTACTTC. This codes for CASSPGLAVPLGEQYF.

This chain links TRBV18 with TRBJ1-2; D not certain. The V and J ends lost 3 bases and 3 bases respectively, with 17 bases between them. This CDR3 region has 16 residues. Germline CDR1 and CDR2: KGHSH and LQKENI. In nucleotides, the CDR3 is TGTGCCAGCTCACCCCAATCGACGGGAAAGGACTATGGCTACACCTTC. Encoded protein: CASSPQSTGKDYGYTF.

J is TRBJ1-2 and V is TRBV4-2; TRBD1 aligns across 8 bases. The J segment lost 4 bases and the V segment lost 4 bases, leaving 11 bases of the junction unmatched. The germline V gene encodes CDR1 LGHNA and CDR2 YNFKEQ. The length of the CDR3 is 16 residues. In DNA, the CDR3 is TGTGCCAGCAGCCCCGTACCGGGACAGGAGATCTATGGCTACACCTTC. Encoded protein: CASSPVPGQEIYGYTF.

The chain has TRBV4-2 and TRBJ1-2; 8 bases map to TRBD1. The V gene end was trimmed by 3 bases and the J gene end by 8 bases; junction bases not matched to a gene: 14. This CDR3 spans 16 amino acids. Germline V gene data show CDR1 as LGHNA and CDR2 as YNFKEQ. The CDR3 nucleotides are TGTGCCAGCAGCCAGGGGACAGGAAGGCTTGCCGAAGGCTACACCTTC. This sequence encodes CASSQGTGRLAEGYTF.

The chain employs TRBV7-2 and TRBJ1-6; possible D gene TRBD1, 5 bases. The germline V gene has CDR1 SGHTA and CDR2 FQGNSA. The CDR3 loop spans 14 amino acids. Trimming removed 10 bases from V and 7 bases from J, with 17 bases in between. The chain's CDR3 is CATPGLEKNSPLHF. CDR3 DNA sequence: TGTGCCACCCCAGGGTTAGAAAAGAATTCACCCCTCCACTTT.

This clone was seen a single time. This chain uses TRBV25-1 with TRBJ2-3; D unresolved. Germline-derived CDR1 and CDR2 are MGHDK and SYGVNS. V dropped 4 bases and J dropped 4 bases, with 9 bases sitting between them. This CDR3 has 13 amino acids. This CDR3 reads CASSGRGADTQYF. As DNA, the CDR3 is TGTGCCAGCAGTGGGCGAGGAGCAGATACGCAGTATTTT.

V gene TRBV7-2 combines with J gene TRBJ2-5, with 9 bases aligning to TRBD2. The CDR3 is 17 amino acids. V dropped 5 bases and J dropped 5; count of bases not matched to a gene: 15. Per germline, CDR1 SGHTA and CDR2 FQGNSA. The CDR3 here is CASSPSSAGGHRETQYF. The CDR3 DNA is TGTGCCAGCAGCCCGTCGTCGGCGGGGGGGCATCGGGAGACCCAGTACTTC.

J is TRBJ1-4 and V is TRBV30; 11 bases are shared with TRBD1. The CDR3 sequence is 15 residues long. CDR1 and CDR2 (germline): GTSNPN, SVGIG (reference sequence). V dropped 3 bases and J dropped 8; count of bases not matched to a gene: 8. The CDR3 loop is CAWRVGTGGSEKLFF. CDR3 coding DNA: TGTGCCTGGAGAGTAGGGACAGGGGGGTCAGAAAAACTGTTTTTT.